This TCR beta chain was identified during a study of T cell responses to AZD1222 COVID-19 vaccine. V was trimmed by 5 bases and J by 3 bases, leaving 13 bases between them. This CDR3 has 14 amino acids. The germline gives CDR1 SGHTA, CDR2 FQGNSA. Pooled samples include second doses given at about 4 or 12 weeks. Whole-study findings and limits: Baseline serology detected seropositivity in only a handful of AZD1222 recipients. Spike-specific TCR depth and breadth grew after two AZD1222 doses. Researchers took repertoire samples only after the peak T cell response had come.

Sequencing was performed with immunoSEQ multiplex PCR; in TCRdb, only in-frame clones are kept and a portion is missing. The data hold roughly 100,000 clones, with around 91% observed a single time. Regarding this clone: Its antigen is undetermined.

The sequencing here drew on peripheral blood, taken 28 days after the second AZD1222 dose. The source of this sequence is an adult who received the AZD1222 COVID-19 vaccine. The J gene is TRBJ1-1, the V gene TRBV7-2, with D tentatively TRBD1 (6 bases). The chain's CDR3 is CASSTGTAYTEAFF. CDR3 coding DNA: TGTGCCAGCAGCACAGGGACGGCTTACACTGAAGCTTTCTTT.